This T cell receptor beta chain was profiled in a study of T-cell memory formation after mild COVID-19. Study-level results: Researchers found some responding clones in pre-infection memory, a sign that cross-reactive memory joined. CM and EM subsets held most contracting CD4+ clones; EMRA held CD8+ ones.

TCRdb called the 5' RACE reads again in MiXCR, with one record for every CDR3 protein. The table lists under 150,000 distinct CDR3 sequences, about 16% of them singletons. This clonotype was picked up a small number of times. Its antigen is undetermined. CDR3 length: 15 amino acids. Germline V lookup: CDR1 MNHNY, CDR2 SVGAGI (reference sequence). The J segment lost 5 bases and the V segment lost 5 bases, leaving 5 bases of the junction unmatched. The V call is TRBV6-6, the J call TRBJ2-1, with 11 bases identical to TRBD2. Sequenced: PBMCs or a T cell subset sorted from them (not recorded which). The sequence derives from an adult woman who had mild COVID-19 (a few samples of this study predate the infection). Cell type and time point are not known. CDR3 DNA sequence: TGTGCCAGCAGTCTCATAGCGGGGGGGAACAATGAGCAGTTCTTC. It encodes CASSLIAGGNNEQFF.